This entry is about one T cell receptor (beta chain). These data originate in a study of blood T cell repertoires in COVID-19. Data came from immunoSEQ multiplex PCR; TCRdb stores just in-frame clones and leaves some out. Of some 150,000 clones in the sample, over 75% were seen once. The V end was cut by 3 bases, the J end by 0 bases, with 14 bases between. Germline-derived CDR1 and CDR2 are MGHDK and SYGVNS. CDR3 size: 16 residues. Sequencing was done on a sample of PBMCs or T cells enriched from blood (not recorded which). This clonotype was obtained from a woman aged 25 to 39 with acute COVID-19. The chain combines TRBV25-1 with TRBJ1-1, with D unclear. The DNA of the CDR3 is TGTGCCAGCAGTGAGCGGGTCGGTCCCATGAACACTGAAGCTTTCTTT. Its protein is CASSERVGPMNTEAFF.